This T cell receptor beta chain originates from a study of tumor and adjacent non-tumor tissue in lung cancer. Germline-derived CDR1 and CDR2 are SGHAT and FQDESV (reference sequence). Between the trimmed V and J ends, which lost 5 bases and 5 bases, there was a span of 16 bases. The CDR3 is 15 residues long. The library came from three nested PCR rounds adapted from ARM-PCR protocols. TCRdb analysed the multiplex PCR reads with MiXCR anew, one entry per CDR3 protein. This sample carries 65,000 to 75,000 distinct CDR3 sequences, more than 75% of them seen once, and the ten largest clones take roughly 45%. RNA was extracted from bulk tissue without any cell sorting. This non-tumor lung sample came from over 3 cm beyond the tumor edge. Between August and November 2014, newly diagnosed, chemotherapy-naive lung cancer patients underwent thoracic surgery in China. A remark on this clonotype: The antigen is undetermined. This is likely a read error, given that the CDR3 carries no conserved phenylalanine or tryptophan at its end.

General study points: Tumor tissue had significantly higher TCR diversity than normal lung. Tumor repertoires had a smaller top 100 clone share than normal lung.

The receptor was isolated from a man in his 60s with non-small cell lung cancer. The chain recombines TRBV11-1 with TRBJ2-1; TRBD2 might be the D (5 bases). Sequenced sample: distant non-tumor lung tissue. CDR3 in amino acids: CASSPARVLDNEQFL. Here the CDR3 DNA reads TGTGCCAGCAGCCCCGCGAGGGTGTTAGACAATGAGCAGTTCTTA.